This T cell receptor (beta chain) emerged from a study of T-cell reconstitution after alpha-beta-depleted transplantation in children. Study-wide results and caveats: It was reported that alpha-beta T cells came from several hundred expanded graft clones (about two months after transplant). Some patients' high day-60 TCRbeta diversity was attributed to recipient cells surviving conditioning. At the one-year point after transplant, T-cell counts and TCRbeta diversity were found to come mostly from T cells that had been newly produced.

TCRbeta library construction was performed incorporating unique molecular identifiers. TCRdb itself ran the PCR reads through MiXCR, one entry per CDR3 protein. The table records fewer than 250,000 distinct CDR3 sequences, about 15% of them present only once. In its sample, this clonotype was seen a few times. Its antigen is currently unknown. CDR3 length: 12 residues. Germline V lookup: CDR1 GTSNPN, CDR2 SVGIG (reference sequence). Trimming stripped 2 bases from V and 7 bases from J, with 11 bases between. Here the sequenced sample was PBMCs, mostly from graft donor cells, taken 360 days after TCRalphabeta/CD19-depleted stem cell transplant. The chain employs TRBV30 and TRBJ1-1; D may be TRBD1 (6 bases). This receptor was identified in a male patient aged 2-9 years who had a stem cell transplant for acute lymphoblastic leukemia, so the T cells may come from the graft donor. In nucleotides, the CDR3 is TGTGCCTGGAGTTTACAGGGTATTGAAGCTTTCTTT. Amino acid sequence: CAWSLQGIEAFF.